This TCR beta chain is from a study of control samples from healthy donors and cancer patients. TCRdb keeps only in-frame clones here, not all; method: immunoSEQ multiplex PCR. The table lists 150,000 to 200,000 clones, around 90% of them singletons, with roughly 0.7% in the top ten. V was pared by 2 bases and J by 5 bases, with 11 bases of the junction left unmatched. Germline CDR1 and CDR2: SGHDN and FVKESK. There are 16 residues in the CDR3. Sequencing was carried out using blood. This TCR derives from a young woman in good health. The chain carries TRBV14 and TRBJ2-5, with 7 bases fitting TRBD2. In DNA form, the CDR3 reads TGTGCCAGCAGCCAACTTAGAGGGAGGGCCGGGGAGACCCAGTACTTC. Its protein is CASSQLRGRAGETQYF.